The rows below give T cell receptor beta chains drawn from one sample of a study of shared clonotypes between healthy human individuals. Here immunoSEQ multiplex PCR was the method, and the copy in TCRdb shows in-frame clones only, minus some. The table has 550,000 to 600,000 clones, nearly 98% seen once. The sample consisted of naive CD8+ T cells sorted from blood. Receptor source: a man aged 25 to 40 in good health. Both conserved end residues are part of each CDR3. The D gene is left open where the match is weak. Only part of the rows carry a size: once, few, many, or a class if the clone is expanded.

>-|TRBV7-2|TRBD2|TRBJ2-5
CASSLAGGGTQYF
TGTGCCAGCAGTCTAGCGGGAGGAGGGACCCAGTACTTC
>-|TRBV30|-|TRBJ1-4
CASSTSGTTNEKLFF
TGTGCCTCCTCGACATCGGGGACAACTAATGAAAAACTGTTTTTT
>-|TRBV28|TRBD2|TRBJ2-3
CASSLEAGGADTQYF
TGTGCCAGCAGTTTAGAAGCGGGAGGGGCAGATACGCAGTATTTT
>-|TRBV11-2|-|TRBJ2-3
CASSLAGEGKDTQYF
TGTGCCAGCAGCTTAGCAGGGGAGGGGAAGGATACGCAGTATTTT
>-|TRBV4-1|TRBD2|TRBJ2-1
CASSQVIVTSGKGNEQFF
TGCGCCAGCAGCCAAGTGATTGTTACTAGCGGGAAAGGCAATGAGCAGTTCTTC
>-|TRBV6-4|-|TRBJ2-1
CASSDSIYSPYNEQFF
TGTGCCAGCAGTGACTCGATCTATTCCCCCTACAATGAGCAGTTCTTC
>-|TRBV10-3|-|TRBJ2-1
CAISPGSSYNEQFF
TGTGCCATCAGTCCCGGGAGCTCCTACAATGAGCAGTTCTTC
>-|TRBV9|TRBD2|TRBJ2-7
CASSVGGGRPYEQYF
TGTGCCAGCAGCGTAGGTGGCGGGAGGCCCTACGAGCAGTACTTC
>-|TRBV11-2|-|TRBJ2-7
CASSFLSYEQYF
TGTGCCAGCAGTTTTCTATCCTACGAGCAGTACTTC
>-|TRBV7-6|-|TRBJ2-1
CASSLAGVYNEQFF
TGTGCCAGCAGCTTGGCAGGGGTCTACAATGAGCAGTTCTTC
>-|TRBV29-1|TRBD2|TRBJ2-7
CSVDGRGLAGGPSEQYF
TGCAGCGTTGACGGCCGGGGACTAGCGGGAGGGCCCTCCGAGCAGTACTTC
>-|TRBV7-9|-|TRBJ2-7
CASTDDRADEQYF
TGTGCCAGCACCGACGACAGAGCCGACGAGCAGTACTTC
>-|TRBV19|TRBD2|TRBJ2-3
CASSLSGSSGDTQYF
TGTGCCAGTAGTCTTAGCGGGAGTAGTGGGGATACGCAGTATTTT
>-|TRBV10-1|-|TRBJ2-1
CASSERSQGWNNEQFF
TGCGCCAGCAGTGAAAGGAGCCAGGGTTGGAACAATGAGCAGTTCTTC
>-|TRBV11-2|TRBD2|TRBJ2-1
CASSLGLADRNEQFF
TGTGCCAGCAGCCTGGGACTAGCGGATAGAAATGAGCAGTTCTTC
>-|TRBV2|TRBD2|TRBJ2-1
CATPGLADYNEQFF
TGTGCCACCCCGGGACTAGCGGACTACAATGAGCAGTTCTTC
>-|TRBV7-9|-|TRBJ2-7
CASSLQGQWYEQYF
TGTGCCAGCAGCTTACAGGGGCAGTGGTACGAGCAGTACTTC
>-|TRBV2|TRBD2|TRBJ2-3
CASSEVLAGNPTDTQYF
TGTGCCAGCAGTGAAGTTTTAGCGGGGAACCCCACAGATACGCAGTATTTT
>-|TRBV5-1|TRBD1|TRBJ1-2
CASSLVQGGNYGYTF
TGCGCCAGCAGCTTGGTCCAGGGGGGGAACTATGGCTACACCTTC
>few|TRBV7-9|-|TRBJ2-7
CASSLVGSPYEQYF
TGTGCCAGCAGCTTAGTAGGGAGCCCTTACGAGCAGTACTTC
>-|TRBV7-9|TRBD2|TRBJ2-2
CASSLGDWRGSVTGELFF
TGTGCCAGCAGCTTAGGGGACTGGCGCGGGAGTGTCACCGGGGAGCTGTTTTTT
>once|TRBV11-1|TRBD2|TRBJ2-7
CASSFEAGGSYEQYF
TGTGCCAGCAGCTTTGAAGCGGGAGGGTCCTACGAGCAGTACTTC
>-|TRBV2|-|TRBJ2-7
CASSELARPNYEQYF
TGTGCCAGCAGTGAACTTGCGCGACCCAACTACGAGCAGTACTTC
>-|TRBV4-3|TRBD1|TRBJ2-7
CASSLSIGTEYEQYF
TGCGCCAGCAGCCTCTCGATAGGGACAGAATACGAGCAGTACTTC
>-|TRBV7-8|TRBD2|TRBJ2-7
CATMVRESEQYF
TGTGCCACTATGGTGCGGGAGAGCGAGCAGTACTTC
>-|TRBV7-9|TRBD1|TRBJ1-2
CASSLDRLNYGYTF
TGTGCCAGCAGCTTGGACAGGCTTAACTATGGCTACACCTTC
>-|TRBV7-9|-|TRBJ1-2
CASSGEANYGYTF
TGTGCCAGCAGCGGGGAAGCGAACTATGGCTACACCTTC
>-|TRBV28|-|TRBJ2-7
CASSLEVWNEQYF
TGTGCCAGCAGTTTAGAGGTGTGGAACGAGCAGTACTTC
>once|TRBV29-1|TRBD1|TRBJ2-7
CSVEERGQDLYEQYF
TGCAGCGTTGAAGAACGGGGACAGGATCTCTACGAGCAGTACTTC
>-|TRBV15|-|TRBJ1-2
CATSSSGEYYGYTF
TGTGCCACCAGCAGCTCCGGGGAGTATTATGGCTACACCTTC
>once|TRBV5-4|-|TRBJ2-1
CASSLGLNEQFF
TGTGCCAGCAGCTTAGGGTTAAATGAGCAGTTCTTC
>-|TRBV5-4|-|TRBJ1-5
CASSQGSNQPQHF
TGTGCCAGCAGCCAAGGGAGCAATCAGCCCCAGCATTTT
>-|TRBV10-3|TRBD1|TRBJ1-1
CAISESLGQPNTEAFF
TGTGCCATCAGTGAGTCTCTGGGACAGCCGAACACTGAAGCTTTCTTT
>-|TRBV19|TRBD1|TRBJ1-1
CASSSDRGNTEAFF
TGTGCCAGTAGTAGCGACAGGGGCAACACTGAAGCTTTCTTT
>once|TRBV7-8|-|TRBJ2-2
CASSLASNANTGELFF
TGTGCCAGCAGCTTAGCCTCAAACGCGAACACCGGGGAGCTGTTTTTT
>-|TRBV29-1|TRBD1|TRBJ2-5
CSAIPRTGETQYF
TGCAGCGCCATACCCCGGACAGGAGAGACCCAGTACTTC
>-|TRBV11-2|TRBD1|TRBJ2-5
CASSLIRDRYQETQYF
TGTGCCAGCAGCTTAATCAGGGACAGGTACCAAGAGACCCAGTACTTC
>-|TRBV13|TRBD2|TRBJ2-7
CASSLSTGTSGSSTYEQYF
TGTGCCAGCAGCTTATCAACCGGGACTAGCGGGAGTAGCACCTACGAGCAGTACTTC
>-|TRBV7-9|-|TRBJ2-2
CASSPTTTGELFF
TGTGCCAGCAGCCCCACTACTACCGGGGAGCTGTTTTTT
>-|TRBV2|-|TRBJ2-1
CASSEVEVNYNEQFF
TGTGCCAGCAGTGAGGTGGAGGTAAACTACAATGAGCAGTTCTTC
>-|TRBV9|TRBD1|TRBJ1-5
CASSPGTADQPQHF
TGTGCCAGCAGCCCGGGGACAGCGGATCAGCCCCAGCATTTT
>-|TRBV5-6|-|TRBJ1-5
CASAPGQISDYDSNQPQHF
TGTGCCAGCGCCCCGGGGCAGATCTCGGACTATGATAGCAATCAGCCCCAGCATTTT
>-|TRBV14|TRBD2|TRBJ2-1
CASSQGLAGWREQFF
TGTGCCAGCAGCCAAGGTCTAGCGGGATGGCGTGAGCAGTTCTTC
>-|TRBV5-6|-|TRBJ2-7
CASSLHPGSDEQYF
TGTGCCAGCAGCTTGCACCCCGGGAGCGACGAGCAGTACTTC
>-|TRBV2|-|TRBJ2-1
CASTQSSYNEQFF
TGTGCCAGCACCCAGAGCTCCTACAATGAGCAGTTCTTC
>-|TRBV25-1|-|TRBJ2-3
CAATHSGDNTDTQYF
TGTGCCGCTACCCATTCGGGGGATAACACAGATACGCAGTATTTT
>once|TRBV14|TRBD1|TRBJ2-7
CASSLTGGEQYF
TGTGCCAGCAGCCTTACAGGGGGCGAGCAGTACTTC
>-|TRBV11-2|TRBD2|TRBJ2-7
CASSLEGLAGVGEQYF
TGTGCCAGCAGCTTAGAGGGACTAGCGGGAGTGGGTGAGCAGTACTTC
>once|TRBV15|-|TRBJ2-2
CATSRDRSLGGPTGELFF
TGTGCCACCAGCAGAGACAGGTCACTAGGGGGACCCACCGGGGAGCTGTTTTTT
>-|TRBV28|-|TRBJ2-1
CASSPADLEQFF
TGTGCCAGCAGTCCCGCCGACCTGGAGCAGTTCTTC
>-|TRBV27|-|TRBJ2-7
CASSFTSSYEQYF
TGTGCCAGCAGTTTTACTAGCAGTTACGAGCAGTACTTC
>-|TRBV18|TRBD2|TRBJ2-7
CASSPGTSGSEQYF
TGTGCCAGCTCACCGGGAACTAGCGGTTCCGAGCAGTACTTC